The 24 T cell receptor beta chains listed next were all sequenced from one sample in a study of read filtering for tumor transcriptome and immune sequencing. Molecular barcoded adaptors covering alpha/delta and beta/gamma chains were used on roughly 370 ng RNA. TCRdb reanalysed the reads using MiXCR and keeps one entry per CDR3 protein. The sample lists around 130,000 distinct CDR3 sequences, 13% occurring once. The specimen was a population of CD138-negative cells sorted from bone marrow. The receptors shown here come from a donor aged 40 or older with multiple myeloma.

Notes on this clonotype: This is likely an artifact of a read error, given a far larger clone one base away. The genes are TRBV12-3 or TRBV12-4 and TRBJ2-1; tentative D call: TRBD2 (6 bases). V gave up 6 bases and J gave up 14 bases, with 23 bases separating them. CDR3 size: 14 residues. The CDR3 DNA reads as TGTGCCAGCAGACCGAGACTAGGGACTTCCGACGAGTTCTTC. This sequence encodes CASRPRLGTSDEFF.

This clonotype was seen ten or more times. This may stem from a read error, because a much larger clone lies one nucleotide away. The chain is built from TRBV29-1 and TRBJ1-1, with TRBD1 identical over 7 bases. Looked up from germline, CDR1 is SQVTM and CDR2 is ANQGSEA. The CDR3 consists of 13 residues. The CDR3 reads CGVKNRGETEAFF. The CDR3 bases are TGCGGCGTTAAAAACAGGGGCGAAACTGAAGCTTTCTTT.

This clonotype has a count of ten or more. This chain uses TRBV2 with TRBJ2-5, with D possibly being TRBD1 (5 bases). This CDR3 comprises 14 residues. CDR1 is SNHLY and CDR2 is FYNNEI in the germline V gene. V gave up 5 bases and J gave up 5 bases, with 15 bases separating them. CDR3 loop: CASSPSGYGETQYF. The DNA for the CDR3 is TGTGCCAGCAGTCCATCAGGGTATGGGGAGACCCAGTACTTC.

In this sample, this clonotype turned up many times. This sequence joins TRBV7-6 and TRBJ1-5, with unresolved D. The CDR3 runs to 13 residues. V lost 5 bases and J lost 4, with 9 bases in between. Per the germline V gene, CDR1 is SGHVS and CDR2 is FNYEAQ. The CDR3 bases are TGTGCCAGCAGCAGGCAGACAAATCAGCCCCAGCATTTT. Encoded protein: CASSRQTNQPQHF.

This clonotype showed up many times. V gene TRBV5-1 combines with J gene TRBJ2-7; possible D gene TRBD1, 5 bases. CDR3 length: 16 residues. Germline V CDR1 and CDR2: SGHRS, YFSETQ. V was clipped by 0 bases and J by 0 bases, with 13 bases between them. The chain's CDR3 is CASSLGGRSSSYEQYF. CDR3 nucleotide sequence: TGCGCCAGCAGCTTGGGGGGCCGGTCAAGCTCCTACGAGCAGTACTTC.

The table lists this clonotype with a few counts. In this CDR3 the conserved last residue, phenylalanine or tryptophan, is missing, so a read error is likely. CDR3 sequence (DNA): TGCGCCAGCAGCCAAGGGACTAGCCCCGAGCAGTTCCTC. It encodes CASSQGTSPEQFL. V gene TRBV4-1 combines with J gene TRBJ2-1, with TRBD2 identical over 8 bases. Germline-derived CDR1 and CDR2 are MGHRA and YSYEKL. With 1 base clipped from V and 10 bases from J, the junction kept 3 bases outside the gene matches. CDR3 length: 13 amino acids.

This clonotype was detected a few times. The chain links TRBV20-1 to TRBJ1-4; D might be TRBD1 (5 bases). This CDR3 has 16 residues. V dropped 0 bases and J dropped 8 bases, with 19 bases sitting between them. Germline V CDR1 and CDR2: DFQATT, SNEGSKA (reference sequence). Here the CDR3 reads CSARDGDSTPGEKLFF. The CDR3 DNA reads as TGCAGTGCTAGAGATGGGGACTCGACTCCTGGCGAAAAACTGTTTTTT.

This clonotype was seen ten or more times. The rearrangement uses TRBV4-1 and TRBJ1-4, with D unresolved. The V gene lost 1 base and the J gene lost 0 bases, with 15 bases spanning the gap. The germline CDR1 and CDR2 sequences are MGHRA and YSYEKL. The length of the CDR3 is 18 residues. The CDR3 DNA reads as TGCGCCAGCAGCCAAGGGGCGCTAGGCGCCACAACTAATGAAAAACTGTTTTTT. Translating it yields CASSQGALGATTNEKLFF.

This clonotype was observed at least ten times. The chain has TRBV30 and TRBJ2-1; 7 nucleotides match TRBD1. CDR1 and CDR2 from the germline V gene are GTSNPN and SVGIG (reference sequence). CDR3 length: 14 amino acids. The J segment lost 6 bases and the V segment lost 3 bases, leaving 8 bases of the junction unmatched. This CDR3 reads CAWSPGTVSNEQFF. The CDR3 nucleotides are TGTGCCTGGAGCCCCGGGACAGTCTCCAATGAGCAGTTCTTC.

Only a few counts were recorded for this clonotype. The J gene is TRBJ2-3, the V gene TRBV20-1; possibly TRBD2 for D (5 bases). The CDR3 contains 16 residues. CDR1 is DFQATT and CDR2 is SNEGSKA in the germline V gene (reference sequence). The germline V and J ends were trimmed by 4 bases and 7 bases, with 24 bases remaining between them. CDR3: CSAIRRRSGEPYTQYF. The CDR3 nucleotides are TGCAGTGCTATTCGTCGCAGGAGCGGCGAGCCCTATACGCAGTATTTT.

This clonotype has at least ten counts. This chain uses TRBV19 with TRBJ2-7, with 9 bases that match TRBD1. CDR1 and CDR2 (germline): LNHDA, SQIVND (reference sequence). V shed 4 bases, J shed 3 bases, and the junction held 10 bases outside the gene matches. The CDR3 has 16 amino acids. Here the CDR3 reads CASSTTGTGQYYEQYF. DNA for the CDR3: TGTGCCAGTAGTACAACCGGGACAGGGCAGTACTACGAGCAGTACTTC.

This clonotype has a handful of counts. This likely stems from a read error, as it lies one base from a far larger clone. This sequence joins TRBV12-3 or TRBV12-4 and TRBJ2-1; D unresolved. The CDR3 spans 14 residues. CDR3 coding DNA: TGTGCCAGCAGTTTCGAACCCTCCTACAATGGGCAGTTCTTC. Amino acid sequence: CASSFEPSYNGQFF.

At least ten counts were recorded for this clonotype. The V call is TRBV19, the J call TRBJ2-2; 7 positions match TRBD2. CDR1 and CDR2 from the germline V gene are LNHDA and SQIVND (reference sequence). Trimming took 3 bases from V and 5 from J; bases not matched to a gene: 3. The CDR3 is 14 residues long. The DNA of the CDR3 is TGTGCCAGTAGTATTTCGGGAGGAACCGGGGAGCTGTTTTTT. Its protein is CASSISGGTGELFF. The variable domain in full, completed from reference TRBV19 and TRBJ2-2, reads DGGITQSPKYLFRKEGQNVTLSCEQNLNHDAMYWYRQDPGQGLRLIYYSQIVNDFQKGDIAEGYSVSREKKESFPLTVTSAQKNPTAFYLCASSISGGTGELFFGEGSRLTVL.

This clonotype appeared many times. The rearrangement joins TRBV5-6 to TRBJ2-5; D possibly corresponds to TRBD1 (6 bases). This CDR3 has 15 amino acids. With 3 bases removed from V and 3 bases from J, the gap between germline ends came to 15 bases. Germline CDR1 and CDR2: SGHDT and YYEEEE. CDR3 protein: CASSYWTVSEETQYF. In nucleotides, the CDR3 is TGTGCCAGCAGCTATTGGACAGTGAGCGAAGAGACCCAGTACTTC. Full variable domain (remainder filled in from reference TRBV5-6 and TRBJ2-5): DAGVTQSPTHLIKTRGQQVTLRCSPKSGHDTVSWYQQALGQGPQFIFQYYEEEERQRGNFPDRFSGHQFPNYSSELNVNALLLGDSALYLCASSYWTVSEETQYFGPGTRLLVL.

This clonotype came up many times. The rearrangement uses TRBV5-5 and TRBJ1-4; a possible D gene is TRBD1 (6 bases). The CDR3 has 14 residues. Trimming took off 3 bases at V and 5 bases at J, with 11 bases between the two ends. CDR1 is SGHKS and CDR2 is YYEKEE in the germline V gene (reference sequence). The DNA of the CDR3 is TGTGCCAGCAGCTACAGGGTATTCAATGAAAAACTGTTTTTT. It is translated as CASSYRVFNEKLFF.

This clonotype was seen many times. This chain links TRBV29-1 with TRBJ1-4; TRBD1 is a possible D gene (6 bases). The CDR3 is 15 residues long. Germline V CDR1 and CDR2: SQVTM, ANQGSEA. V lost 5 bases to trimming and J lost 4 bases, with 17 bases between them. The CDR3 here is CSVKKAGQSNEKLFF. CDR3 bases: TGCAGCGTTAAGAAGGCGGGACAAAGTAATGAAAAACTGTTTTTT.

The table lists this clonotype with a few counts. A much larger clone lies one base from this, so it may be a read error. The chain recombines TRBV5-1 with TRBJ2-2; 7 bases agree with TRBD1. This CDR3 contains 15 residues. Trimming cost V 3 bases and J 6 bases; bases outside gene matches: 8. Germline values: CDR1 SGHRS, CDR2 YFSETQ. The CDR3 spells CASSSTGSEAGELFF. The CDR3 DNA follows: TGCGCCAGCAGCTCGACAGGGTCAGAGGCCGGGGAGCTGTTTTTT.

This clonotype was counted many times. V usage is TRBV4-1 and J usage is TRBJ2-2; 8 bases fit TRBD1. This CDR3 contains 14 residues. V shed 5 bases, J shed 1 base, and the junction held 0 bases outside the gene matches. Germline V gene data show CDR1 as MGHRA and CDR2 as YSYEKL. The CDR3 is CASSGTGNTGELFF. The CDR3 nucleotides read TGCGCCAGCAGCGGGACAGGGAACACCGGGGAGCTGTTTTTT.

At least ten counts were recorded for this clonotype. The chain carries TRBV15 and TRBJ2-7, with unresolved D. V gave up 9 bases and J gave up 0 bases, with 18 bases separating them. This CDR3 has 15 residues. Germline loops: CDR1 LNHNV, CDR2 YYDKDF (reference sequence). The CDR3 here is CATAPYGSSSYEQYF. The CDR3 coding sequence is TGTGCCACAGCGCCCTACGGTTCTAGCTCCTACGAGCAGTACTTC.

There are many counts of this clonotype. Here the CDR3 DNA reads TGTGCCAGCAGAAGGACTAGCGGAATCACAGATACGCAGTATTTT. Translation gives CASRRTSGITDTQYF. V gene TRBV13 combines with J gene TRBJ2-3; 10 bases match TRBD2. The germline V gene encodes CDR1 PRHDT and CDR2 FYEKMQ (reference sequence). With 6 bases clipped from V and 2 bases from J, the junction kept 5 bases outside the gene matches. There are 15 residues in the CDR3.

This clonotype was observed many times. The chain couples TRBV20-1 to TRBJ2-3; 8 bases align to TRBD1. V lost 6 bases and J lost 8; bases outside the gene matches: 4. The germline CDR1 and CDR2 sequences are DFQATT and SNEGSKA (reference sequence). The CDR3 runs 11 residues. The CDR3, as DNA: TGCAGTGCACGGACAGGGCCTACGCAGTATTTT. Its translation is CSARTGPTQYF.

This clonotype showed up just a few times. The chain combines TRBV5-1 with TRBJ2-3; D is uncertain. The CDR3 is 15 amino acids. In germline, CDR1 is SGHRS, CDR2 YFSETQ. Between the trimmed V and J ends, which lost 0 bases and 2 bases, there was a span of 10 bases. The CDR3: CASSLESSNTDTQYF. In DNA, the CDR3 is TGCGCCAGCAGCTTGGAGAGCTCTAACACAGATACGCAGTATTTT. Full variable domain (missing parts from reference TRBV5-1 and TRBJ2-3): KAGVTQTPRYLIKTRGQQVTLSCSPISGHRSVSWYQQTPGQGLQFLFEYFSETQRNKGNFPGRFSGRQFSNSRSEMNVSTLELGDSALYLCASSLESSNTDTQYFGPGTRLTVL.

In its sample, this clonotype was seen many times. This sequence joins TRBV5-1 and TRBJ2-2; no firm D call. The germline CDR1 and CDR2 sequences are SGHRS and YFSETQ. CDR3 length: 14 residues. The ends were cut back, 2 bases at V and 1 base at J, with 6 bases in the middle. The CDR3 loop is CASSFRKNTGELFF. The CDR3, as DNA: TGCGCCAGCAGCTTTCGGAAGAACACCGGGGAGCTGTTTTTT.

V gene TRBV6-2 or TRBV6-3 combines with J gene TRBJ2-1, with a weak D call TRBD2 (7 bases). CDR1 is MNHEY, CDR2 SVGEGT, per germline. This CDR3 has 15 amino acids. V lost 10 bases, J lost 6 bases, and 22 bases lay in between. The chain's CDR3 is CATLRGGRPGNEQFF. The CDR3 DNA sequence: TGTGCCACCCTAAGGGGGGGGAGGCCAGGCAATGAGCAGTTCTTC.